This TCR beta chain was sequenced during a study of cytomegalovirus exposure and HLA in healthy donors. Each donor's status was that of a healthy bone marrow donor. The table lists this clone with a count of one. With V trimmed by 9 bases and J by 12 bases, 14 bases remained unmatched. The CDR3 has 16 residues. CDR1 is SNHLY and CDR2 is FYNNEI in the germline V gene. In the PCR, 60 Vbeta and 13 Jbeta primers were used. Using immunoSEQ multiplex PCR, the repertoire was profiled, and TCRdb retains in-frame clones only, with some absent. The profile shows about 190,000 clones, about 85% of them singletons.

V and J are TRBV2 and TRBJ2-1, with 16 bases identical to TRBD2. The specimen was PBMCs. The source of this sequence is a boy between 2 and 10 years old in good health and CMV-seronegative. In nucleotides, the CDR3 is TGTGCCAGTGAATTTGCCGGGACTAGCGGGAGGGGTACGCAGTTCTTC. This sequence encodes CASEFAGTSGRGTQFF.